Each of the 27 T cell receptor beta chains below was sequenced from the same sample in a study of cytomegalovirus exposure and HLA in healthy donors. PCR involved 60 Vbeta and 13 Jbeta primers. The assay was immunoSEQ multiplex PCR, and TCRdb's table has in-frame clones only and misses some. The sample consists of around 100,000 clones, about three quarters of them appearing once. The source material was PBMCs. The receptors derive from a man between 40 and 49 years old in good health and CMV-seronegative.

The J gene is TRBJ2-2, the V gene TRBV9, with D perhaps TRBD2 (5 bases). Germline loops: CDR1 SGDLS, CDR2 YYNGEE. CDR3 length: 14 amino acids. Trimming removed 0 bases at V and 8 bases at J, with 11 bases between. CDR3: CASSVVSSGGELFF. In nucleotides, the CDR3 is TGTGCCAGCAGCGTAGTTAGTTCGGGAGGGGAGCTGTTTTTT.

The CDR3 region has the DNA TGTGCCAGCAGCGACCGACAGGGCCAAAACTATGGCTACACCTTC. This encodes CASSDRQGQNYGYTF. The chain carries TRBV9 and TRBJ1-2; 7 bases fit TRBD1. The CDR3 runs 15 residues. Germline CDR1 is SGDLS and CDR2 is YYNGEE. The V and J ends lost 3 bases and 2 bases, in that order; junction bases with no gene match: 7.

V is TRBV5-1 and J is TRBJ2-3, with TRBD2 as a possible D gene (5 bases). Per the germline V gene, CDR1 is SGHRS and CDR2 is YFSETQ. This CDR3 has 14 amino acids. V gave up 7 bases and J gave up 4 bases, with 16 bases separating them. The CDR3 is CASADLLNSDTQYF. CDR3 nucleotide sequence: TGCGCCAGCGCGGACTTACTGAACTCAGATACGCAGTATTTT.

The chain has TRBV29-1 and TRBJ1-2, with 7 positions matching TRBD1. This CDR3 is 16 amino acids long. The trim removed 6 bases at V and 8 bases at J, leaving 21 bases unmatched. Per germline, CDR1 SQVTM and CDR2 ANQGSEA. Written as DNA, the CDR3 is TGCAGCGTCCCTAAGGAGGGGGCTTCCCCTCTGAGGGGCTACACCTTC. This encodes CSVPKEGASPLRGYTF. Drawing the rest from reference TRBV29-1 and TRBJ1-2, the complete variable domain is SAVISQKPSRDICQRGTSLTIQCQVDSQVTMMFWYRQQPGQSLTLIATANQGSEATYESGFVIDKFPISRPNLTFSTLTVSNMSPEDSSIYLCSVPKEGASPLRGYTFGSGTRLTVV.

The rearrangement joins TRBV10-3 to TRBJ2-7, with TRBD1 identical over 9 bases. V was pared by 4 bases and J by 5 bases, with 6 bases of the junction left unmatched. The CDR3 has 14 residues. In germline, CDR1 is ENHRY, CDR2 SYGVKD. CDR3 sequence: CAISGRDRENEQYF. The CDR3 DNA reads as TGTGCCATCAGTGGCCGGGACAGGGAGAACGAGCAGTACTTC.

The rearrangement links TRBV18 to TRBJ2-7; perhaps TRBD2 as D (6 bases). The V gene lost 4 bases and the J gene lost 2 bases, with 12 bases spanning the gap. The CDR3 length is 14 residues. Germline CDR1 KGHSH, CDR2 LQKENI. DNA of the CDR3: TGTGCCAGCTCACTAGCGGCAGGGACCTACGAGCAGTACTTC. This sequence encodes CASSLAAGTYEQYF.

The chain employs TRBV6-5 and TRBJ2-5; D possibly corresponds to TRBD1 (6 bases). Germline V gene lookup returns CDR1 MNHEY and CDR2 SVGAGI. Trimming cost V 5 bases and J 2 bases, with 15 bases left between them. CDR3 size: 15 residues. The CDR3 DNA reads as TGTGCCAGCAGTCCAATCAGGGGTGCTCAAGAGACCCAGTACTTC. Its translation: CASSPIRGAQETQYF.

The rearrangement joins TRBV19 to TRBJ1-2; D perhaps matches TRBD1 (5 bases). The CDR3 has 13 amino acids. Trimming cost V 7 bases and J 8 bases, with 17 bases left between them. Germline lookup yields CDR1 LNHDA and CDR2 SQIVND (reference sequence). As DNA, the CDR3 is TGTGCCAGTACCGCCCGGGGGGGAGGCGGCTACACCTTC. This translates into CASTARGGGGYTF.

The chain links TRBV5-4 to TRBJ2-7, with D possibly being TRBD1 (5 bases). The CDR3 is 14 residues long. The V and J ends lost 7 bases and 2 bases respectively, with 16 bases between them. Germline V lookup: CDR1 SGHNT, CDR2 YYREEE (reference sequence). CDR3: CASRTKGKAYEQYF. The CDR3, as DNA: TGTGCCAGCCGAACAAAGGGGAAGGCCTACGAGCAGTACTTC.

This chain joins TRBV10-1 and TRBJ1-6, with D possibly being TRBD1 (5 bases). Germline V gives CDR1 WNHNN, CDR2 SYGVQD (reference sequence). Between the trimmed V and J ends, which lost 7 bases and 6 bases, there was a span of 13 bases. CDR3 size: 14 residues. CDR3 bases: TGCGCCAGCATAAGACAGTTTCCTAATTCACCCCTCCACTTT. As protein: CASIRQFPNSPLHF.

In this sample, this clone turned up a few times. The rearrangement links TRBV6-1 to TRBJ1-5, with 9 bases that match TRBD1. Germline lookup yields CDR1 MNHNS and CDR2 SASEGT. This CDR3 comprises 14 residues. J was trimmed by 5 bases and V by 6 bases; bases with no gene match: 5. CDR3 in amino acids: CASSGQGFDQPQHF. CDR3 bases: TGTGCCAGCAGCGGACAGGGGTTCGATCAGCCCCAGCATTTT.

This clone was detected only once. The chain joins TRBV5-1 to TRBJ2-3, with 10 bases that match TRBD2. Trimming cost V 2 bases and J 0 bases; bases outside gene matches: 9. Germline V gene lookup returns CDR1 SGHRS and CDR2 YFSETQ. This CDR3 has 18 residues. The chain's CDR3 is CASSLQAGGPPSTDTQYF. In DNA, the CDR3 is TGCGCCAGCAGCTTACAAGCGGGGGGGCCTCCTAGCACAGATACGCAGTATTTT.

CDR3 DNA sequence: TGTGCCAGCAGCTTAAACGGGGGGGTCTCCTACGAGCAGTACTTC. Protein product: CASSLNGGVSYEQYF. The chain links TRBV7-9 to TRBJ2-7; TRBD2 matches 8 bases. The CDR3 has 15 residues. V lost 2 bases and J lost 0; bases outside the gene matches: 3. Germline loops: CDR1 SEHNR, CDR2 FQNEAQ (reference sequence).

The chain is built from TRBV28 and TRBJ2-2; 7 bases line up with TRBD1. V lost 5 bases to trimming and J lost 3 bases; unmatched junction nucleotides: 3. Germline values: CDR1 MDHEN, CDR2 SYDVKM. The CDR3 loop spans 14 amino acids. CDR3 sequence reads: CASSTDRDTGELFF. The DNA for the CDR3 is TGTGCCAGCAGTACAGACAGGGACACCGGGGAGCTGTTTTTT.

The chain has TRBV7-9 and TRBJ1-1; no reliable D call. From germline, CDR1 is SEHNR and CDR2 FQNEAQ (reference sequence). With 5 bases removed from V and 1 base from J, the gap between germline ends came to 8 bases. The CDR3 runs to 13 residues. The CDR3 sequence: CASSVTENTEAFF. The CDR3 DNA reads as TGTGCCAGCAGCGTCACAGAGAACACTGAAGCTTTCTTT. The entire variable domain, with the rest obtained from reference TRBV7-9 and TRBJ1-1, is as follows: DTGVSQNPRHKITKRGQNVTFRCDPISEHNRLYWYRQTLGQGPEFLTYFQNEAQLEKSRLLSDRFSAERPKGSFSTLEIQRTEQGDSAMYLCASSVTENTEAFFGQGTRLTVV.

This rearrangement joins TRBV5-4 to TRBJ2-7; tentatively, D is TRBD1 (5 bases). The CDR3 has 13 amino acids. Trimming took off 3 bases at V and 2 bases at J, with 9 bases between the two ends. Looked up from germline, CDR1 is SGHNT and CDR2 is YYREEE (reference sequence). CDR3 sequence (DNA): TGTGCCAGCAGCTCTAGACAGCCCTACGAGCAGTACTTC. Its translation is CASSSRQPYEQYF.

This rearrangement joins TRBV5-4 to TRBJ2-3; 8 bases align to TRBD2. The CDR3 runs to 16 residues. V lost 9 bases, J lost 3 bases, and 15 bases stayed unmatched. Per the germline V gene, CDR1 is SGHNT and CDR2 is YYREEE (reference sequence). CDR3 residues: CATNWVGGARTDTQYF. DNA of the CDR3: TGTGCCACCAATTGGGTCGGGGGGGCCAGGACAGATACGCAGTATTTT. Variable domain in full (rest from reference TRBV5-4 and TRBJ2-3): ETGVTQSPTHLIKTRGQQVTLRCSSQSGHNTVSWYQQALGQGPQFIFQYYREEENGRGNFPPRFSGLQFPNYSSELNVNALELDDSALYLCATNWVGGARTDTQYFGPGTRLTVL.

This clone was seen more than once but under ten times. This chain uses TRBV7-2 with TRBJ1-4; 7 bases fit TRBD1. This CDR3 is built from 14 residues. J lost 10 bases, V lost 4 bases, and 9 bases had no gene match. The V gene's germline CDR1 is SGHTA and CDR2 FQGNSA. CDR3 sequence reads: CASSSIRQGRKLFF. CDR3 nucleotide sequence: TGTGCCAGCAGCTCAATCCGACAGGGTCGAAAACTGTTTTTT.

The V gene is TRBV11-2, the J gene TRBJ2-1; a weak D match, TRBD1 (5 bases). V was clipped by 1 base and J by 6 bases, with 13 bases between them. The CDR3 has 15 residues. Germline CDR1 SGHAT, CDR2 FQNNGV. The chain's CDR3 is CASSLAAGLGNEQFF. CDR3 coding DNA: TGTGCCAGCAGCTTAGCCGCAGGGTTGGGCAATGAGCAGTTCTTC.

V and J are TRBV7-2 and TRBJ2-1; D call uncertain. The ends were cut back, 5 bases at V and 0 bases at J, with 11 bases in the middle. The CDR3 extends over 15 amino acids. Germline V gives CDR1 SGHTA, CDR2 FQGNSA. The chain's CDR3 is CASSPRFSSYNEQFF. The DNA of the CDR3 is TGTGCCAGCAGCCCTAGGTTTTCCTCCTACAATGAGCAGTTCTTC.

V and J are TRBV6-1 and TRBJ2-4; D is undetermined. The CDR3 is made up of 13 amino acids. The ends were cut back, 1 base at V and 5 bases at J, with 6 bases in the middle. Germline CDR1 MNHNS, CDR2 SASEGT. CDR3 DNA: TGTGCCAGCAGTGAAGGCAGTGAAAACATTCAGTACTTC. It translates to CASSEGSENIQYF.

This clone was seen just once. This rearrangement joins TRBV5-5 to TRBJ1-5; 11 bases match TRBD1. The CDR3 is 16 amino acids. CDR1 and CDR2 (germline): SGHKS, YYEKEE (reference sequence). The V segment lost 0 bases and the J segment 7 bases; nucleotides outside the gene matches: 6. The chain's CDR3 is CASSLGPGTGGQPQHF. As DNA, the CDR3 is TGTGCCAGCAGCTTGGGACCCGGGACAGGGGGACAGCCCCAGCATTTT.

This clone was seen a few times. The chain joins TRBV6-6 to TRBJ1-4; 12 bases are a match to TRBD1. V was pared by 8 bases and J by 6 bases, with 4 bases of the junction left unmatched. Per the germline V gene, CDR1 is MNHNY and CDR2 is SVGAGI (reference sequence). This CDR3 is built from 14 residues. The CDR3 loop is CASLGTGGDEKLFF. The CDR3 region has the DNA TGTGCCAGCTTGGGGACAGGGGGCGATGAAAAACTGTTTTTT.

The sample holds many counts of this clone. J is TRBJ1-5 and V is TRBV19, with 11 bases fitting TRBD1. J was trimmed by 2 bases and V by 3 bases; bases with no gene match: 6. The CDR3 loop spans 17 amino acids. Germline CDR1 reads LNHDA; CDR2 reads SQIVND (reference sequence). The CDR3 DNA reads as TGTGCCAGTAGTATCCGGACAGGGGGCGGCGGCAATCAGCCCCAGCATTTT. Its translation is CASSIRTGGGGNQPQHF.

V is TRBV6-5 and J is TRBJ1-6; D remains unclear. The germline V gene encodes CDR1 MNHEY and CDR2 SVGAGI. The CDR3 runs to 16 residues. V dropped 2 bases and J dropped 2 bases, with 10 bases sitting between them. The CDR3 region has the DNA TGTGCCAGCAGTTACGACCGGGTCCCCTATAATTCACCCCTCCACTTT. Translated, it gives CASSYDRVPYNSPLHF.

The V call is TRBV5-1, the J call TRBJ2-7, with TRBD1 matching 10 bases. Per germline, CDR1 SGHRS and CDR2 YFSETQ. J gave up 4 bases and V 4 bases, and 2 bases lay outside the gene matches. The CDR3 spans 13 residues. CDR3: CASSMGQGYEQYF. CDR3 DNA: TGCGCCAGCAGCATGGGACAGGGGTACGAGCAGTACTTC.

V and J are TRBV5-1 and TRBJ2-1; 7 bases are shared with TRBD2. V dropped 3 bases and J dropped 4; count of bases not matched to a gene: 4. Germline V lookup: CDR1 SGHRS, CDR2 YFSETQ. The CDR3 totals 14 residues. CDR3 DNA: TGCGCCAGCAGCTGGGAGGGGCCATACAATGAGCAGTTCTTC. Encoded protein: CASSWEGPYNEQFF.